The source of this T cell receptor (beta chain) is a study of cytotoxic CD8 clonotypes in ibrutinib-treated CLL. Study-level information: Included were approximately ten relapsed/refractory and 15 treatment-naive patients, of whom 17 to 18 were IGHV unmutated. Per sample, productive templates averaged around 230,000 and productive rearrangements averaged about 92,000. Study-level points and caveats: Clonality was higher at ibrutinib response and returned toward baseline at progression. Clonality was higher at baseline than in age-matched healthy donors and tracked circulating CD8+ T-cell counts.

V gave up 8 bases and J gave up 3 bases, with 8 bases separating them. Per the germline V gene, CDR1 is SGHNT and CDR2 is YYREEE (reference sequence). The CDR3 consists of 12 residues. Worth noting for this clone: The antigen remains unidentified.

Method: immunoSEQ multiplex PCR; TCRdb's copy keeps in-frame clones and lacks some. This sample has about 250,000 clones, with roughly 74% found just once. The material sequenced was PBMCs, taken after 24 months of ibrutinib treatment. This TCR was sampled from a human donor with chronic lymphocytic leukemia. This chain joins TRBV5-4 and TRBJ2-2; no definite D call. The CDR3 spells CARFTDTGELFF. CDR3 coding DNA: TGTGCCAGATTCACTGACACCGGGGAGCTGTTTTTT.